These T cell receptor beta chains were read from a single sample in a study of T-cell reconstitution after alpha-beta-depleted transplantation in children. Using its own MiXCR run on the PCR reads, TCRdb lists one record per CDR3 protein. The table includes some 440,000 distinct CDR3 sequences, 15% to 20% detected once. The starting material was PBMCs, mostly from graft donor cells, obtained 360 days after TCRalphabeta/CD19-depleted stem cell transplant. All receptors come from a boy less than two years old who had a stem cell transplant for Wiskott-Aldrich syndrome, so the T cells may come from the graft donor. Each CDR3 is given with its conserved first and last residue. Each record gives: J gene, V gene, D gene, clone size, CDR3 DNA, CDR3 protein. A D gene is named only where the DNA matches it firmly. Clone size, where shown, is once, few, many, or a class for clones that have expanded.

>TRBJ2-7|TRBV5-1|TRBD1|many
TGCGCCAGCAGCTTGATTGGACAGGGGAACTACGAGCAGTACTTC
CASSLIGQGNYEQYF
>TRBJ2-1|TRBV10-3|.|.
TGTGCCATCGGGGCGGGTAGGAGCTCCTACAATGAGCAGTTCTTC
CAIGAGRSSYNEQFF
>TRBJ2-1|TRBV6-1|TRBD2|.
TGTGCCAGCAGCCGAAGCGGGGGGCCTTACAATGAGCAGTTCTTC
CASSRSGGPYNEQFF
>TRBJ1-2|TRBV24-1|.|.
TGTGCCACCAGTGATACCTGGGTTAACTATGGCTACACCTTC
CATSDTWVNYGYTF
>TRBJ2-3|TRBV28|TRBD2|few
TGTGCCAGCAGTTTAGGGGGGAGGGGAAGAAATACGCAGTATTTT
CASSLGGRGRNTQYF
>TRBJ2-1|TRBV10-3|.|many
TGTGCCATCAGTGAGTACGACAATGAGCAGTTCTTC
CAISEYDNEQFF
>TRBJ2-3|TRBV5-1|.|many
TGCGCCAGCAGCTTGGCCGGACCGAACATAGGCACAGATACGCAGTATTTT
CASSLAGPNIGTDTQYF
>TRBJ2-1|TRBV5-1|.|.
TGCGCCAGCAGTCTGAGGCAGGGGGGCTACAATGAGCAGTTCTTC
CASSLRQGGYNEQFF
>TRBJ2-7|TRBV11-2|.|few
TGTGCCAGCAGCTTAGATCTATGGTTCTACGGTGGGGGCGAGCAGTACTTC
CASSLDLWFYGGGEQYF
>TRBJ2-3|TRBV29-1|TRBD2|.
TGCAGCGTCGTAACTAGCGGGGTCACAGATACGCAGTATTTT
CSVVTSGVTDTQYF
>TRBJ2-5|TRBV3-1|.|few
TGTGCCAGCAGCCACCTAACGCCGGGAGAGACCCAGTACTTC
CASSHLTPGETQYF
>TRBJ2-1|TRBV6-5|TRBD2|.
TGTGCCAGCAGTTATGCCCTGGGGCTAGCGGGTTACAATGAGCAGTTCTTC
CASSYALGLAGYNEQFF
>TRBJ2-1|TRBV12-3/TRBV12-4|TRBD1|.
TGTGCCAGCAGCCCCGGACAGGACCTACCTTCCTACAATGAGCAGTTCTTC
CASSPGQDLPSYNEQFF
>TRBJ2-7|TRBV7-2|.|.
TGTGCCAGCAGCCAAGCTTGGGAGCAGTACTTC
CASSQAWEQYF
>TRBJ2-1|TRBV10-3|.|many
TGTGCCATCAGTGTTCTAGTTAGTAATGAGCAGTTCTTC
CAISVLVSNEQFF
>TRBJ2-2|TRBV5-1|TRBD2|.
TGCGCCAGCAGCCCGAGGCAGCTAGCGGGACCCATAGGACCCGGGGAGCTGTTTTTT
CASSPRQLAGPIGPGELFF
>TRBJ2-7|TRBV7-2|.|.
TGTGCCAGCAGCCCCACTCACGGGCCCCACTACGAGCAGTACTTC
CASSPTHGPHYEQYF
>TRBJ1-3|TRBV6-2/TRBV6-3|.|many
TGTGCCAGCAGTTACGCGACAGAATCTGGAAACACCATATATTTT
CASSYATESGNTIYF
>TRBJ2-7|TRBV27|.|few
TGTGCCAGCAGGCAGGGCAGGGGACCTCTCTACGAGCAGTACTTC
CASRQGRGPLYEQYF
>TRBJ2-3|TRBV7-7|.|few
TGTGCCAGCAGCTTGGGGTCTAGCAGCCACACAGATACGCAGTATTTT
CASSLGSSSHTDTQYF
>TRBJ2-7|TRBV2|.|few
TGTGCCAGCAGTACCGGGACAATCTACGAGCAGTACTTC
CASSTGTIYEQYF
>TRBJ2-3|TRBV6-5|.|many
TGTGCCAGCAGTTACCCGGGGACAGATACGCAGTATTTT
CASSYPGTDTQYF
>TRBJ2-5|TRBV5-1|TRBD1|.
TGCGCCAGCAGCTTGGCAACGACAGGGGGCCGAGAGACCCAGTACTTC
CASSLATTGGRETQYF
>TRBJ1-1|TRBV5-1|.|.
TGCGCCAGCAGCTTGGTGAGGGGGATGAACACTGAAGCTTTCTTT
CASSLVRGMNTEAFF
>TRBJ2-7|TRBV2|.|few
TGTGCCAGCAGTGAGGTGGGCTTTCAAGATTACGAGCAGTACTTC
CASSEVGFQDYEQYF
>TRBJ2-1|TRBV29-1|.|.
TGCAGCGTTGCAGGGAAACACTTAGATGAGCAGTTCTTC
CSVAGKHLDEQFF
>TRBJ2-7|TRBV6-1|TRBD2|many
TGTGCCAGCAGTCTAGCGGGAGGCGACGAGCAGTACTTC
CASSLAGGDEQYF
>TRBJ2-7|TRBV28|.|.
TGTGCCAGCAGTTCCTCTACCCACTCCTACGAGCAGTACTTC
CASSSSTHSYEQYF
>TRBJ2-7|TRBV7-9|TRBD2|few
TGTGCCAGCAGCCGGACTAGCGGGCCGCCGGACGAGCAGTACTTC
CASSRTSGPPDEQYF
>TRBJ1-6|TRBV6-5|.|many
TGTGCCAGCAGTTACTCGGGTCACGGCGCGGCGATTACGTCCCTCCACTTT
CASSYSGHGAAITSLHF
>TRBJ2-5|TRBV2|.|few
TGTGCCAGCAGTGATGGTGTTAGCGAGACCCAGTACTTC
CASSDGVSETQYF
>TRBJ1-2|TRBV28|.|many
TGTGCCAGCAGTTTATCCGGGTATGGCTACACCTTC
CASSLSGYGYTF
>TRBJ2-5|TRBV18|.|.
TGTGCCAGCTCACCGCAGCGGGCAGGGCCCGGGACCCAGTACTTC
CASSPQRAGPGTQYF
>TRBJ2-7|TRBV21-1|.|few
TGTGCCAGCAGCAAAGCCGGGAGGGCGGGGGACGAGCAGTACTTC
CASSKAGRAGDEQYF
>TRBJ2-1|TRBV11-3|.|many
TGTGCCAGCAGCTTAGGGAAGCTTTCGTACAATGAGCAGTTCTTC
CASSLGKLSYNEQFF
>TRBJ2-7|TRBV10-1|.|few
TGCGCCAGCAGTGGAGGTGGGAAGGGCGGGGACGAGCAGTACTTC
CASSGGGKGGDEQYF
>TRBJ2-3|TRBV5-1|.|.
TGCGCCAGCGGTGGGGACCTCACAGATACGCAGTATTTT
CASGGDLTDTQYF
>TRBJ2-5|TRBV29-1|TRBD1|.
TGCAGCGTTGGGGGACAGTTTGAGACCCAGTACTTC
CSVGGQFETQYF
>TRBJ1-4|TRBV10-3|.|.
TGTGCCATCAGTGAGGGGGGCGCGAATGAAAAACTGTTTTTT
CAISEGGANEKLFF
>TRBJ2-3|TRBV2|.|.
TGTGCCAGCAGTGAATGGGTCTTGCGGAGTCTTAGGGATACGCAGTATTTT
CASSEWVLRSLRDTQYF
>TRBJ2-1|TRBV29-1|.|few
TGCAGCGTTGCGGTAGCCTACAATGAGCAGTTCTTC
CSVAVAYNEQFF
>TRBJ2-7|TRBV18|TRBD2|.
TGTGCCAGCTCACCCACCAGACTAGCGGGAGTGGGGGACGAGCAGTACTTC
CASSPTRLAGVGDEQYF
>TRBJ2-4|TRBV3-1|.|.
TGTGCCAGCAGCCGGCTCGTTGGGGAAAACATTCAGTACTTC
CASSRLVGENIQYF
>TRBJ2-2|TRBV5-1|.|.
TGCGCCAGCAGCTTGGTCTCTAACCCGAACACCGGGGAGCTGTTTTTT
CASSLVSNPNTGELFF
>TRBJ2-3|TRBV24-1|TRBD2|.
TGTGCCACCAGTGGAATGACTAAGCGGGAGGGCCGAGATACGCAGTATTTT
CATSGMTKREGRDTQYF
>TRBJ2-7|TRBV5-5|.|few
TGTGCCAGCAGCTTGGAGAGCGTCGTCTCCTACGAGCAGTACTTC
CASSLESVVSYEQYF
>TRBJ1-4|TRBV4-1|.|few
TGCGCCAGCAGCCAGTTAGTAGGGGGGCGAGGTGAAAAACTGTTTTTT
CASSQLVGGRGEKLFF
>TRBJ2-2|TRBV5-1|TRBD2|.
TGCGCCAGCAGCTTGTTAGCGGGGGGTCGCACCGGGGAGCTGTTTTTT
CASSLLAGGRTGELFF
>TRBJ2-7|TRBV5-1|TRBD2|.
TGCGCCAGCAGCTCGGGACTAGCGGGAGGGCCGAGCTCCTACGAGCAGTACTTC
CASSSGLAGGPSSYEQYF
>TRBJ2-3|TRBV5-1|.|few
TGCGCCAGCAGGGTGGAGCTGTTCGCAGATACGCAGTATTTT
CASRVELFADTQYF